These 27 T cell receptor beta chains share one sample of origin, sequenced in a study of T-cell reconstitution after alpha-beta-depleted transplantation in children. Preparing the TCRbeta library involved the use of unique molecular identifiers. TCRdb redid the calling of the PCR reads with MiXCR, one entry per CDR3 protein. The repertoire has tens of thousands of distinct CDR3 sequences, around 7.9% of them found once; the top ten carry around 2.5%. The sequenced sample was PBMCs from the stem cell graft donor, obtained from the stem cell graft. These receptors were collected from a human donor who donated a stem cell graft to a child with acute lymphoblastic leukemia.

This clonotype was seen many times. A junction boundary mismatches the germline segment, possibly from a read error. The chain combines TRBV24-1 with TRBJ2-1; D gene uncertain. In germline, CDR1 is KGHDR, CDR2 SFDVKD. The CDR3 has 13 residues. CDR3 residues: CATSDSLDRRISF. In DNA, the CDR3 is TGTGCCACCAGTGATTCTTTGGACCGGAGAATATCCTTC.

This clonotype was seen at least ten times. The CDR3 coding sequence is TGTGCCAGCACCCGATGGGGACAGGCCCCAGGGACTAGCGGGAGACCTTCGTTCTTC. The encoded protein is CASTRWGQAPGTSGRPSFF. The chain has TRBV12-3 or TRBV12-4 and TRBJ2-1; TRBD2 matches at 14 bases. The CDR3 spans 19 residues. Germline trimming cut 7 bases from V and 15 bases from J; bases unmatched to any gene: 26.

This chain connects TRBV6-5 to TRBJ2-2; D gene uncertain. The V end lost 2 bases, the J end lost 2 bases, and 9 bases lay between the germline ends. CDR3 length: 15 amino acids. CDR1 and CDR2 (germline): MNHEY, SVGAGI. This chain's CDR3 is CASSYGQPNTGELFF. The CDR3 DNA reads TGTGCCAGCAGTTACGGCCAGCCAAACACCGGGGAGCTGTTTTTT.

This clonotype was seen many times. The V and J genes are TRBV6-1 and TRBJ2-2, with D unclear. This CDR3 comprises 16 residues. Trimming removed 2 bases at V and 5 bases at J, with 15 bases between. Germline CDR1 MNHNS, CDR2 SASEGT. In nucleotides, the CDR3 is TGTGCCAGCAGTGAAAGCCATTGGGCGGATACCGGGGAGCTGTTTTTT. This sequence encodes CASSESHWADTGELFF.

V and J are TRBV18 and TRBJ2-3, with 10 bases lining up with TRBD2. V dropped 0 bases and J dropped 1; count of bases not matched to a gene: 1. The CDR3 loop spans 16 amino acids. CDR1 KGHSH and CDR2 LQKENI come from the germline V gene. CDR3 in DNA: TGTGCCAGCTCACCACCCGGACTAGCGGGCACAGATACGCAGTATTTT. Encoded protein: CASSPPGLAGTDTQYF.

V is TRBV20-1 and J is TRBJ1-1, with D possibly TRBD1 on 6 matching bases. Germline lookup yields CDR1 DFQATT and CDR2 SNEGSKA (reference sequence). V was pared by 3 bases and J by 1 base, with 12 bases between. This CDR3 region has 14 residues. CDR3 in amino acids: CSARGGLQNTEAFF. The CDR3 coding sequence is TGCAGTGCTAGGGGGGGGCTACAGAACACTGAAGCTTTCTTT.

Ten or more counts support this clonotype. The chain couples TRBV19 to TRBJ2-1; no clear D. CDR1 and CDR2 from the germline V gene are LNHDA and SQIVND (reference sequence). Trimming pared 5 bases from V and 7 bases from J, leaving 9 bases between. CDR3 length: 12 amino acids. In nucleotides, the CDR3 is TGTGCCAGTAGTTTCCTCTCTAATGAGCAGTTCTTC. This encodes CASSFLSNEQFF. The variable domain in full, completed from reference TRBV19 and TRBJ2-1, reads DGGITQSPKYLFRKEGQNVTLSCEQNLNHDAMYWYRQDPGQGLRLIYYSQIVNDFQKGDIAEGYSVSREKKESFPLTVTSAQKNPTAFYLCASSFLSNEQFFGPGTRLTVL.

This clonotype was seen ten or more times. The chain is built from TRBV4-1 and TRBJ2-7; weak D call: TRBD2 (6 bases). Germline values: CDR1 MGHRA, CDR2 YSYEKL. Trimming cost V 2 bases and J 5 bases, with 19 bases left between them. CDR3 length: 16 residues. The CDR3 is CASSQNGAGRGDEQYF. CDR3 nucleotide sequence: TGCGCCAGCAGCCAAAATGGAGCAGGGCGGGGAGACGAGCAGTACTTC.

This clonotype showed up many times. The chain joins TRBV10-3 to TRBJ1-6; D remains unclear. From germline, CDR1 is ENHRY and CDR2 SYGVKD. Trimming stripped 2 bases from V and 8 bases from J, with 13 bases between. This CDR3 has 15 residues. CDR3 loop: CAISEQGPGDSPLHF. Written as DNA, the CDR3 is TGTGCCATCAGTGAGCAAGGCCCAGGAGATTCACCCCTCCACTTT.

This clonotype occurred many times. The J gene is TRBJ2-5, the V gene TRBV9; tentatively, D is TRBD1 (5 bases). CDR1 and CDR2 (germline): SGDLS, YYNGEE. The V gene lost 0 bases and the J gene lost 4 bases, with 10 bases spanning the gap. The CDR3 loop spans 14 amino acids. The CDR3 DNA is TGTGCCAGCAGCGTAGATCAGGGCTCAGAGACCCAGTACTTC. Protein sequence: CASSVDQGSETQYF.

This clonotype has more than one count but fewer than ten. V and J are TRBV5-6 and TRBJ2-1, with 14 bases aligning to TRBD2. CDR3 length: 16 amino acids. V lost 1 base to trimming and J lost 6 bases; unmatched junction nucleotides: 3. Germline CDR1 SGHDT, CDR2 YYEEEE. Here the CDR3 DNA reads TGTGCCAGCAGCTTGCCGACTAGCGGGGGGGTCAATGAGCAGTTCTTC. This codes for CASSLPTSGGVNEQFF.

Turning to this clonotype: Being one base from a much bigger clone, this may be a read error. No conserved phenylalanine or tryptophan is present at the end of the CDR3, so a read error is the likely explanation. The rearrangement links TRBV12-3 or TRBV12-4 to TRBJ1-2; D not resolved. This CDR3 is 12 amino acids long. Deletions cut 7 bases from V and 4 bases from J, with 10 bases between. The CDR3 region has the DNA TGTGCCAGCATTTTGTCCGGCTATGGCTACACCCTC. It specifies CASILSGYGYTL.

This clonotype was counted at least ten times. The chain carries TRBV7-3 and TRBJ2-2, with 8 bases fitting TRBD1. After removal of 4 bases from V and 5 bases from J, the junction contained 6 bases not matched to a gene. The germline CDR1 and CDR2 sequences are SGHTA and FQGTGA. CDR3 length equals 15 residues. The CDR3 nucleotides read TGTGCCAGCAGCTCGACAGGGGCTGGGACCGGGGAGCTGTTTTTT. This sequence encodes CASSSTGAGTGELFF.

This clonotype was picked up a small number of times. The chain uses TRBV20-1 and TRBJ2-3; TRBD1 aligns across 9 bases. With V trimmed by 3 bases and J by 2 bases, 3 bases remained unmatched. CDR1 DFQATT and CDR2 SNEGSKA come from the germline V gene (reference sequence). The CDR3 is 14 amino acids. This chain's CDR3 is CSASTGGSTDTQYF. CDR3 sequence (DNA): TGCAGTGCTAGTACAGGGGGCTCCACAGATACGCAGTATTTT.

Ten or more counts support this clonotype. The chain recombines TRBV20-1 with TRBJ1-2; a possible D gene is TRBD1 (5 bases). The CDR3 is made up of 12 amino acids. Germline lookup yields CDR1 DFQATT and CDR2 SNEGSKA (reference sequence). The CDR3, as DNA: TGCAGGGGGGATCCCCGGAACTATGGCTACACCTTC. This codes for CRGDPRNYGYTF.

There are many counts of this clonotype. This sequence joins TRBV10-3 and TRBJ2-5, with D maybe TRBD2 (6 bases). The CDR3 is 13 amino acids. Germline V gene data show CDR1 as ENHRY and CDR2 as SYGVKD. The germline V and J ends were trimmed by 2 bases and 5 bases, with 9 bases remaining between them. Here the CDR3 reads CAISEGGKETQYF. CDR3 coding DNA: TGTGCCATCAGTGAGGGGGGGAAGGAGACCCAGTACTTC.

This chain connects TRBV7-9 to TRBJ2-3; 8 bases are shared with TRBD1. The V and J ends lost 0 bases and 14 bases, in that order; junction bases with no gene match: 13. The CDR3 length is 15 residues. Germline assignment: CDR1 SEHNR and CDR2 FQNEAQ (reference sequence). CDR3 coding DNA: TGTGCCAGCAGCTTAGCGACAGGGGTCAAGGAGGTCTCGTATTTT. Residues: CASSLATGVKEVSYF.

This clonotype was found many times. The chain recombines TRBV7-9 with TRBJ2-7, with no clear D. Trimming pared 3 bases from V and 6 bases from J, leaving 12 bases between. Germline V gene lookup returns CDR1 SEHNR and CDR2 FQNEAQ (reference sequence). CDR3 length: 13 residues. CDR3 sequence reads: CASSFFTYGEQYF. As DNA, the CDR3 is TGTGCCAGCAGCTTCTTTACCTACGGCGAGCAGTACTTC.

This chain joins TRBV4-2 and TRBJ2-4; the D is unclear. In germline, CDR1 is LGHNA, CDR2 YNFKEQ. The CDR3 consists of 14 residues. V shed 10 bases and J shed 2 bases, with 15 bases lying between them. The CDR3 is CAMGPRVSKNIQYF. The CDR3, as DNA: TGTGCCATGGGCCCTAGGGTATCCAAAAACATTCAGTACTTC.

The sample holds many counts of this clonotype. The V gene is TRBV7-9, the J gene TRBJ2-1, with a possible D match to TRBD1 (5 bases). Germline CDR1 and CDR2: SEHNR and FQNEAQ (reference sequence). Trimming shortened V by 1 base and J by 1 base, and 11 bases separated the two germline ends. The CDR3 is 16 residues long. DNA for the CDR3: TGTGCCAGCAGCTTAGAAGGGGCAATTTCCTACAATGAGCAGTTCTTC. Residues: CASSLEGAISYNEQFF.

This clonotype occurred a few times. V usage is TRBV19 and J usage is TRBJ1-2, with 7 positions matching TRBD1. Losses at the gene ends were 6 bases for V and 8 bases for J; bases not matched to a gene: 12. CDR3 length equals 14 residues. Germline assignment: CDR1 LNHDA and CDR2 SQIVND (reference sequence). CDR3 in amino acids: CASRESGTVGGYTF. Here the CDR3 DNA reads TGTGCCAGTAGGGAGTCCGGGACAGTAGGAGGCTACACCTTC. Supplemented by reference TRBV19 and TRBJ1-2, the full variable domain reads DGGITQSPKYLFRKEGQNVTLSCEQNLNHDAMYWYRQDPGQGLRLIYYSQIVNDFQKGDIAEGYSVSREKKESFPLTVTSAQKNPTAFYLCASRESGTVGGYTFGSGTRLTVV.

This clonotype was counted ten times or more. The V call is TRBV4-3, the J call TRBJ2-1, with 9 positions matching TRBD1. J gave up 10 bases and V 0 bases, and 7 bases lay outside the gene matches. Germline CDR1 LGHNA, CDR2 YSLEER. The CDR3 is 15 amino acids. Here the CDR3 DNA reads TGCGCCAGCAGCCAAGATTTACAGGGGGCGCGCGAGCAGTTCTTC. Its translation is CASSQDLQGAREQFF.

The chain carries TRBV10-3 and TRBJ2-7, with 7 bases fitting TRBD2. The length of the CDR3 is 18 residues. Germline trimming cut 0 bases from V and 3 bases from J; bases unmatched to any gene: 14. Per germline, CDR1 ENHRY and CDR2 SYGVKD. The CDR3 reads CAISESRSGTTLIYEQYF. Here the CDR3 DNA reads TGTGCCATCAGTGAGTCAAGGTCGGGGACTACCCTGATCTACGAGCAGTACTTC.

This clonotype was recorded many times. This chain joins TRBV19 and TRBJ2-1, with 8 nucleotides matching TRBD1. V gave up 11 bases and J gave up 7 bases; unmatched junction bases: 7. CDR3 size: 12 residues. The germline CDR1 and CDR2 sequences are LNHDA and SQIVND (reference sequence). The CDR3 spells CASADRVNEQFF. CDR3 nucleotide sequence: TGTGCCTCGGCGGACAGGGTTAATGAGCAGTTCTTC.

This clonotype was recorded many times. Germline is not matched at one junction end, which may reflect a read error. The chain carries TRBV7-2 and TRBJ2-1, with D uncertain. Germline loops: CDR1 SGHTA, CDR2 FQGNSA. The CDR3 is made up of 12 amino acids. The CDR3 DNA follows: TGTGCCAGCAGCTCTCAAGAGGACCCTTCCCTCTTC. This codes for CASSSQEDPSLF.

There are many counts of this clonotype. J is TRBJ2-3 and V is TRBV11-2, with 13 bases identical to TRBD2. Germline V gives CDR1 SGHAT, CDR2 FQNNGV. Germline trimming cut 1 base from V and 3 bases from J; bases unmatched to any gene: 1. The CDR3 runs to 16 residues. CDR3 DNA sequence: TGTGCCAGCAGCTTAGGGGGACTAGCGGGAACAGATACGCAGTATTTT. It codes for CASSLGGLAGTDTQYF.

The sample holds a few counts of this clonotype. V usage is TRBV25-1 and J usage is TRBJ1-1; no reliable D call. CDR3 length: 13 residues. Trimming shortened V by 1 base and J by 6 bases, and 9 bases separated the two germline ends. Germline CDR1 and CDR2: MGHDK and SYGVNS. The CDR3 coding sequence is TGTGCCAGCAGTGAATTTAAGGCCGCTGAAGCTTTCTTT. This encodes CASSEFKAAEAFF.